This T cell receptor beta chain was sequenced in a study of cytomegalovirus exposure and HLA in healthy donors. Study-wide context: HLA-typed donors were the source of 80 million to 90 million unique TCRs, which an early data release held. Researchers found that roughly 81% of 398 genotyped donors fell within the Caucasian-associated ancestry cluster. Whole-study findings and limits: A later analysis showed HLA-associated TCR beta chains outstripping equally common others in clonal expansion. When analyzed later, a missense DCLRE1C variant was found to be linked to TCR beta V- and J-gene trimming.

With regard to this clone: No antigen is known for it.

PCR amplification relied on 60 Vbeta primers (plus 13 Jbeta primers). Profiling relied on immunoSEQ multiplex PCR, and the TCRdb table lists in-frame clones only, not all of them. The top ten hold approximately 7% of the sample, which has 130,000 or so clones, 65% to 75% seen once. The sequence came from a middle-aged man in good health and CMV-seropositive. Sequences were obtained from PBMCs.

The CDR3 coding sequence is TGTGCCTGGGGTCGACAGTTAGGTCAGCCCCAGCATTTT. It translates to CAWGRQLGQPQHF. V and J are TRBV30 and TRBJ1-5; a possible D gene is TRBD1 (5 bases). The CDR3 covers 13 residues. Trimming stripped 5 bases from V and 6 bases from J, with 14 bases between. Germline V gene lookup returns CDR1 GTSNPN and CDR2 SVGIG (reference sequence). Together with reference TRBV30 and TRBJ1-5, the CDR3 gives the full variable domain: SQTIHQWPATLVQPVGSPLSLECTVEGTSNPNLYWYRQAAGRGLQLLFYSVGIGQISSEVPQNLSASRPQDRQFILSSKKLLLSDSGFYLCAWGRQLGQPQHFGDGTRLSIL.